These 13 T cell receptor beta chains came from one sample sequenced in a study of PD-1 and CTLA-4 blockade in melanoma. Data came from immunoSEQ multiplex PCR; TCRdb stores just in-frame clones and leaves some out. The table shows 15,000 to 20,000 clones, with around 70% occurring only once. Sample: CD8+ T cells from peripheral blood, taken from a patient given anti-PD-1 treatment. The receptors derive from a human donor with melanoma.

The chain uses TRBV6-1 and TRBJ1-1, with D maybe TRBD1 (6 bases). The CDR3 runs 17 residues. Trimming took 0 bases from V and 0 from J, leaving 14 bases between them. Germline V gene data show CDR1 as MNHNS and CDR2 as SASEGT. The CDR3 DNA is TGTGCCAGCAGTGAAGCCAGGGGATGGGGGTTGAACACTGAAGCTTTCTTT. Translated: CASSEARGWGLNTEAFF.

The V gene is TRBV29-1, the J gene TRBJ2-2; TRBD2 matches at 9 bases. V lost 7 bases, J lost 5 bases, and 14 bases stayed unmatched. The CDR3 has 16 residues. The germline CDR1 and CDR2 sequences are SQVTM and ANQGSEA. The CDR3 spells CSAGLAGGLGTGELFF. The CDR3 bases are TGCAGCGCTGGACTCGCGGGGGGGCTAGGGACCGGGGAGCTGTTTTTT.

This sequence joins TRBV7-9 and TRBJ1-2; no reliable D call. The V gene's germline CDR1 is SEHNR and CDR2 FQNEAQ (reference sequence). This CDR3 spans 14 amino acids. Trimming stripped 1 base from V and 2 bases from J, with 8 bases between. The CDR3 loop is CASSLVGPNYGYTF. In nucleotides, the CDR3 is TGTGCCAGCAGCTTAGTTGGCCCCAACTATGGCTACACCTTC.

This clone occurred once. The gene calls are TRBV19 and TRBJ1-1, with D possibly matching TRBD1 (5 bases). V lost 8 bases to trimming and J lost 7 bases, with 14 bases between them. From germline, CDR1 is LNHDA and CDR2 SQIVND (reference sequence). The CDR3 spans 12 residues. The CDR3 DNA sequence: TGTGCCAGTCAGGGTAAAGGGGATGAAGCTTTCTTT. This codes for CASQGKGDEAFF.

The genes are TRBV15 and TRBJ1-2; D is possibly TRBD1 (5 bases). V dropped 9 bases and J dropped 3 bases, with 14 bases sitting between them. The CDR3 loop spans 13 amino acids. The germline V gene has CDR1 LNHNV and CDR2 YYDKDF (reference sequence). The CDR3 region has the DNA TGTGCCACTACGGGGCGCGAAGACTATGGCTACACCTTC. Encoded protein: CATTGREDYGYTF.

V gene TRBV4-1 combines with J gene TRBJ1-1; the D gene is possibly TRBD1 (6 bases). This CDR3 has 16 residues. Per germline, CDR1 MGHRA and CDR2 YSYEKL. Trimming pared 4 bases from V and 0 bases from J, leaving 15 bases between. The CDR3 reads CASSPDPGALNTEAFF. The CDR3 DNA reads TGCGCCAGCAGCCCAGACCCGGGGGCGTTGAACACTGAAGCTTTCTTT.

The V gene is TRBV27, the J gene TRBJ1-1, with D uncertain. CDR1 is MNHEY, CDR2 SMNVEV, per germline (reference sequence). V was clipped by 0 bases and J by 1 base, with 6 bases between them. The CDR3 contains 14 residues. The CDR3 sequence is CASSLSAGNTEAFF. The CDR3 DNA reads as TGTGCCAGCAGTTTATCGGCCGGGAACACTGAAGCTTTCTTT.

The V call is TRBV27, the J call TRBJ2-7; no clear D. Germline CDR1 is MNHEY and CDR2 is SMNVEV (reference sequence). The CDR3 covers 13 residues. V was trimmed by 5 bases and J by 0 bases, leaving 8 bases between them. CDR3 sequence: CASSHKRSYEQYF. For the CDR3, the DNA is TGTGCCAGCAGTCATAAACGCTCCTACGAGCAGTACTTC.

The CDR3 DNA follows: TGTGCCAGCAGCGTAGGGACAGGGAGCAATCAGCCCCAGCATTTT. Amino acid sequence: CASSVGTGSNQPQHF. The V call is TRBV9, the J call TRBJ1-5, with 8 nucleotides matching TRBD1. V was clipped by 0 bases and J by 1 base; unmatched bases: 0. The CDR3 runs 15 residues. Germline CDR1 reads SGDLS; CDR2 reads YYNGEE. Full variable domain (remainder filled in from reference TRBV9 and TRBJ1-5): DSGVTQTPKHLITATGQRVTLRCSPRSGDLSVYWYQQSLDQGLQFLIQYYNGEERAKGNILERFSAQQFPDLHSELNLSSLELGDSALYFCASSVGTGSNQPQHFGDGTRLSIL.

This clone was seen a handful of times. The rearrangement links TRBV9 to TRBJ1-1; unclear D gene. Germline V gene sequence: CDR1 SGDLS, CDR2 YYNGEE. This CDR3 spans 12 amino acids. The V end was cut by 0 bases, the J end by 7 bases, with 7 bases between. This CDR3 reads CASSVAGVEAFF. The CDR3, as DNA: TGTGCCAGCAGCGTAGCTGGGGTTGAAGCTTTCTTT.

The V call is TRBV6-5, the J call TRBJ1-2; D not resolved. This CDR3 region has 16 residues. V shed 4 bases and J shed 2 bases, with 17 bases lying between them. Germline V gives CDR1 MNHEY, CDR2 SVGAGI. This CDR3 is CASSSSGPALNYGYTF. CDR3 DNA sequence: TGTGCCAGCAGTTCCTCCGGGCCAGCCCTAAACTATGGCTACACCTTC.

This chain connects TRBV9 to TRBJ1-1; D might be TRBD1 (5 bases). The germline V gene encodes CDR1 SGDLS and CDR2 YYNGEE. This CDR3 has 15 amino acids. With 1 base removed from V and 2 bases from J, the gap between germline ends came to 12 bases. Here the CDR3 DNA reads TGTGCCAGCAGCGTAACCTGGGGGGGTAACACTGAAGCTTTCTTT. This gives the protein CASSVTWGGNTEAFF. The full variable domain, completed using reference TRBV9 and TRBJ1-1, is DSGVTQTPKHLITATGQRVTLRCSPRSGDLSVYWYQQSLDQGLQFLIQYYNGEERAKGNILERFSAQQFPDLHSELNLSSLELGDSALYFCASSVTWGGNTEAFFGQGTRLTVV.

The chain is built from TRBV18 and TRBJ1-1; the D gene is possibly TRBD1 (5 bases). This CDR3 has 14 residues. Germline V lookup: CDR1 KGHSH, CDR2 LQKENI. Trimming cost V 2 bases and J 3 bases, with 10 bases left between them. The CDR3 nucleotides read TGTGCCAGCTCACCAACGTTAGGGGACACTGAAGCTTTCTTT. Translation gives CASSPTLGDTEAFF.